The 23 T cell receptor beta chains below were found in one sample sequenced in a study of blood T cell repertoires in COVID-19 (dated by TCRdb to 2019 to 2021). Library construction relied on the immunoSEQ multiplex PCR assay. This immuneACCESS table, as held by TCRdb, lists in-frame sequences with V and J called but not all clones. Of the missing ones, under half trace to an unresolved V gene in checked studies; the others have no known cause. This sample lists 300,000 to 350,000 clones; around 90% were detected once. 4% to 5.5% of the sample is held by the ten biggest clonotypes. Sequences were obtained from PBMCs or T cells enriched from blood (not recorded which). The receptors were sampled from a woman younger than 35 with acute COVID-19.

The rearrangement joins TRBV7-9 to TRBJ1-2; 7 bases are shared with TRBD1. CDR3 length: 15 residues. V gave up 5 bases and J gave up 2 bases; unmatched junction bases: 8. Germline V lookup: CDR1 SEHNR, CDR2 FQNEAQ (reference sequence). The CDR3 region has the DNA TGTGCCAGCAGCCCCCACCGACAGGGAAACTATGGCTACACCTTC. Protein: CASSPHRQGNYGYTF.

V and J are TRBV27 and TRBJ2-1; 13 nucleotides match TRBD2. The V and J ends lost 5 bases and 6 bases, in that order; junction bases with no gene match: 4. From germline, CDR1 is MNHEY and CDR2 SMNVEV (reference sequence). The CDR3 loop spans 15 amino acids. CDR3 amino acids: CASSLLAGGGNEQFF. The CDR3 nucleotides read TGTGCCAGCAGTCTACTAGCGGGAGGGGGCAATGAGCAGTTCTTC.

V gene TRBV27 combines with J gene TRBJ1-2, with 7 positions matching TRBD1. The V and J ends lost 4 bases and 2 bases, in that order; junction bases with no gene match: 10. The CDR3 spans 16 residues. Germline CDR1 and CDR2: MNHEY and SMNVEV (reference sequence). The CDR3: CASSSPLQQGNYGYTF. The CDR3 nucleotides are TGTGCCAGCAGTTCGCCCCTTCAACAGGGGAACTATGGCTACACCTTC.

The chain employs TRBV29-1 and TRBJ2-3; D possibly corresponds to TRBD1 (5 bases). Germline CDR1 is SQVTM and CDR2 is ANQGSEA. The CDR3 runs 12 residues. Trimming took off 2 bases at V and 6 bases at J, with 9 bases between the two ends. CDR3 region: CSVELTADTQYF. CDR3 sequence (DNA): TGCAGCGTTGAATTGACAGCGGATACGCAGTATTTT.

The rearrangement uses TRBV5-5 and TRBJ1-2; D gene unclear. The CDR3 contains 14 residues. V was cut by 4 bases and J by 2 bases, with 12 bases left in between. Germline loops: CDR1 SGHKS, CDR2 YYEKEE (reference sequence). The CDR3 reads CASSTGVLNYGYTF. CDR3 in DNA: TGTGCCAGCAGCACCGGGGTCCTGAACTATGGCTACACCTTC.

This sequence joins TRBV27 and TRBJ2-7; D is ambiguous. V gave up 1 base and J gave up 1 base, with 5 bases separating them. From germline, CDR1 is MNHEY and CDR2 SMNVEV (reference sequence). The CDR3 contains 13 residues. CDR3: CASSLFGSYEQYF. The CDR3 region has the DNA TGTGCCAGCAGTTTATTCGGTTCCTACGAGCAGTACTTC.

This chain joins TRBV28 and TRBJ1-5; no definite D call. The V end was cut by 5 bases, the J end by 3 bases, with 14 bases between. The germline V gene has CDR1 MDHEN and CDR2 SYDVKM. The CDR3 extends over 15 amino acids. The CDR3 loop is CASSVTPEDNQPQHF. In DNA, the CDR3 is TGTGCCAGCAGTGTAACCCCCGAGGACAATCAGCCCCAGCATTTT.

The rearrangement joins TRBV28 to TRBJ1-2, with 12 nucleotides matching TRBD1. Per the germline V gene, CDR1 is MDHEN and CDR2 is SYDVKM. V was clipped by 5 bases and J by 3 bases; unmatched bases: 7. The CDR3 is 16 amino acids. The CDR3: CASSARRDRGHYGYTF. The DNA of the CDR3 is TGTGCCAGCAGTGCCAGGCGGGACAGGGGGCACTATGGCTACACCTTC.

The chain is built from TRBV5-6 and TRBJ2-1, with D unclear. The germline gives CDR1 SGHDT, CDR2 YYEEEE. With 2 bases removed from V and 0 bases from J, the gap between germline ends came to 9 bases. This CDR3 is 15 amino acids long. CDR3 residues: CASSFRSSSYNEQFF. The DNA of the CDR3 is TGTGCCAGCAGCTTCCGGTCTAGCTCCTACAATGAGCAGTTCTTC.

This clone appeared a single time. This chain connects TRBV7-3 to TRBJ2-3; TRBD1 is a possible D gene (6 bases). Deletions cut 4 bases from V and 3 bases from J, with 17 bases between. The CDR3 is 16 amino acids. In germline, CDR1 is SGHTA, CDR2 FQGTGA. The CDR3 is CASSSYRVGVTDTQYF. CDR3 DNA: TGTGCCAGCAGCTCCTACAGGGTGGGGGTTACAGATACGCAGTATTTT. Full variable domain (outside the CDR3, taken from reference TRBV7-3 and TRBJ2-3): GAGVSQTPSNKVTEKGKYVELRCDPISGHTALYWYRQSLGQGPEFLIYFQGTGAADDSGLPNDRFFAVRPEGSVSTLKIQRTERGDSAVYLCASSSYRVGVTDTQYFGPGTRLTVL.

This clone has a handful of counts. This rearrangement joins TRBV2 to TRBJ2-7; tentatively, D is TRBD1 (6 bases). CDR3 size: 13 residues. The V and J ends lost 6 bases and 5 bases respectively, with 14 bases between them. Germline CDR1 is SNHLY and CDR2 is FYNNEI. Written as DNA, the CDR3 is TGTGCCAGCAGAGTCCAGGGGATCAACGAGCAGTACTTC. This encodes CASRVQGINEQYF.

The chain uses TRBV27 and TRBJ2-3; D perhaps matches TRBD2 (6 bases). Germline V gene sequence: CDR1 MNHEY, CDR2 SMNVEV (reference sequence). V was pared by 5 bases and J by 3 bases, with 15 bases between. There are 15 residues in the CDR3. CDR3 DNA: TGTGCCAGCAGTAGGTACAGCGGGCTAACAGATACGCAGTATTTT. It encodes CASSRYSGLTDTQYF.

This sequence joins TRBV6-5 and TRBJ1-2; D remains unclear. Germline V lookup: CDR1 MNHEY, CDR2 SVGAGI. Trimming pared 7 bases from V and 4 bases from J, leaving 16 bases between. The length of the CDR3 is 14 residues. CDR3 amino acids: CASTSNPGSYGYTF. Here the CDR3 DNA reads TGTGCCAGCACCTCGAACCCGGGTTCCTATGGCTACACCTTC.

This clone was observed once. V gene TRBV7-6 combines with J gene TRBJ1-2, with D possibly TRBD1 on 5 matching bases. V was clipped by 1 base and J by 6 bases, with 18 bases between them. Germline CDR1 and CDR2: SGHVS and FNYEAQ. This CDR3 contains 16 residues. The CDR3 reads CASSLEPPGRGDGYTF. The CDR3 DNA sequence: TGTGCCAGCAGCTTAGAACCCCCGGGGAGGGGAGATGGCTACACCTTC.

V is TRBV28 and J is TRBJ1-4; TRBD1 matches at 8 bases. Germline V gene sequence: CDR1 MDHEN, CDR2 SYDVKM. The CDR3 spans 16 residues. J was trimmed by 7 bases and V by 5 bases; bases with no gene match: 12. CDR3 in amino acids: CASSPPGQGLGEKLFF. The DNA for the CDR3 is TGTGCCAGCAGTCCTCCCGGACAGGGCCTCGGTGAAAAACTGTTTTTT. The entire variable domain, with the rest obtained from reference TRBV28 and TRBJ1-4, is as follows: DVKVTQSSRYLVKRTGEKVFLECVQDMDHENMFWYRQDPGLGLRLIYFSYDVKMKEKGDIPEGYSVSREKKERFSLILESASTNQTSMYLCASSPPGQGLGEKLFFGSGTQLSVL.

The chain uses TRBV5-5 and TRBJ1-2, with D possibly TRBD1 on 6 matching bases. This CDR3 has 15 residues. Trimming pared 0 bases from V and 3 bases from J, leaving 12 bases between. CDR1 is SGHKS and CDR2 is YYEKEE in the germline V gene (reference sequence). The CDR3 DNA reads as TGTGCCAGCAGCTTGGATCAGGGGATGGACTATGGCTACACCTTC. Encoded protein: CASSLDQGMDYGYTF.

CDR3 amino acids: CASSPTGGAKNNEQFF. The CDR3 region has the DNA TGTGCCAGCAGCCCAACAGGGGGGGCGAAAAACAATGAGCAGTTCTTC. The rearrangement joins TRBV7-3 to TRBJ2-1, with D perhaps matching TRBD1 (8 bases). Deletions cut 5 bases from V and 5 bases from J, with 19 bases between. Per germline, CDR1 SGHTA and CDR2 FQGTGA. The CDR3 consists of 16 residues. The variable domain in full, completed from reference TRBV7-3 and TRBJ2-1, reads GAGVSQTPSNKVTEKGKYVELRCDPISGHTALYWYRQSLGQGPEFLIYFQGTGAADDSGLPNDRFFAVRPEGSVSTLKIQRTERGDSAVYLCASSPTGGAKNNEQFFGPGTRLTVL.

CDR3 sequence reads: CASTPSTYQETQYF. As DNA, the CDR3 is TGTGCCAGCACCCCATCTACTTACCAAGAGACCCAGTACTTC. This chain connects TRBV28 to TRBJ2-5; D is unclear. V was clipped by 7 bases and J by 0 bases, with 12 bases between them. Per the germline V gene, CDR1 is MDHEN and CDR2 is SYDVKM. The CDR3 contains 14 residues.

The V gene is TRBV7-3, the J gene TRBJ2-1; 11 bases agree with TRBD2. Germline V gene data show CDR1 as SGHTA and CDR2 as FQGTGA. Trimming cost V 3 bases and J 7 bases; bases outside gene matches: 11. The CDR3 has 17 amino acids. The CDR3 spells CASSFHSGRAPRNEQFF. CDR3 coding DNA: TGTGCCAGCAGCTTTCATAGCGGGAGGGCTCCCCGGAATGAGCAGTTCTTC.

The V and J genes are TRBV7-9 and TRBJ1-2, with D perhaps matching TRBD1 (6 bases). Germline V CDR1 and CDR2: SEHNR, FQNEAQ (reference sequence). Trimming took 5 bases from V and 6 from J, leaving 16 bases between them. This CDR3 has 14 residues. This CDR3 reads CASSAGTPNHGYTF. As DNA, the CDR3 is TGTGCCAGCAGCGCCGGGACACCGAATCATGGCTACACCTTC.

V and J are TRBV19 and TRBJ2-7; no clear D gene. The CDR3 has 12 residues. Germline lookup yields CDR1 LNHDA and CDR2 SQIVND (reference sequence). V lost 8 bases to trimming and J lost 9 bases, with 17 bases between them. CDR3 nucleotide sequence: TGTGCCAGTCCACCAAATTTAGATGGGCAGTACTTC. Protein sequence: CASPPNLDGQYF.

The chain combines TRBV6-5 with TRBJ1-2, with 7 bases matching TRBD1. J lost 4 bases, V lost 4 bases, and 9 bases had no gene match. From germline, CDR1 is MNHEY and CDR2 SVGAGI. This CDR3 comprises 15 residues. CDR3 coding DNA: TGTGCCAGCAGTTCGCCCCCACAGGGGATCTATGGCTACACCTTC. This sequence encodes CASSSPPQGIYGYTF.

CDR3 coding DNA: TGTGCCAGCAGCGTAAGGACTAGCGGGAGGGGGCGGAATGAGCAGTTCTTC. This gives the protein CASSVRTSGRGRNEQFF. V and J are TRBV9 and TRBJ2-1, with 15 nucleotides matching TRBD2. The germline V gene has CDR1 SGDLS and CDR2 YYNGEE. The ends lost 1 base at V and 7 bases at J; junction bases unmatched: 6. The length of the CDR3 is 17 residues.